What follows is one T cell receptor (beta chain) and its context. The CDR3 loop spans 15 amino acids. CDR1 and CDR2 from the germline V gene are SEHNR and FQNEAQ (reference sequence). The V gene end was trimmed by 4 bases and the J gene end by 5 bases; junction bases not matched to a gene: 7. TCRdb re-called the RACE reads through MiXCR, storing one row per CDR3 protein. The repertoire holds about 89,000 distinct CDR3 sequences, with roughly a tenth as singletons. Stated time point: pre-sensitization, week 0. Treatment described: therapeutic diphenylcyclopropenone sensitization with weekly scalp DPC. This sample was included in a study of human T cells and chemical hapten exposure.

The source was whole blood, collected in connection with sensitization to the hapten diphenylcyclopropenone (DPC). This chain uses TRBV7-9 with TRBJ2-5, with TRBD1 matching 10 bases. The clonotype was recovered from a woman aged 55 to 70 with alopecia areata. Some clones in this sample may be carry-over from other donors' samples. The CDR3 region is CASSSGTGETETQYF. The CDR3 bases are TGTGCCAGCAGCTCCGGGACAGGGGAGACGGAGACCCAGTACTTC. Using reference TRBV7-9 and TRBJ2-5 for the parts outside the CDR3, the full variable domain is DTGVSQNPRHKITKRGQNVTFRCDPISEHNRLYWYRQTLGQGPEFLTYFQNEAQLEKSRLLSDRFSAERPKGSFSTLEIQRTEQGDSAMYLCASSSGTGETETQYFGPGTRLLVL.